This T cell receptor (beta chain) was captured by sequencing in a study of cytomegalovirus exposure and HLA in healthy donors. Study overall: An early release of data contained around 80 million unique TCRs, which came from HLA-typed donors. Study outcomes and limitations: Prediction of most subjects' HLA-A and HLA-B alleles by TCR beta sequences was reportedly accurate.

The study ran its PCR with 60 Vbeta and 13 Jbeta primers. Profiling relied on immunoSEQ multiplex PCR, and the TCRdb table lists in-frame clones only, not all of them. The sample shows roughly 100,000 clones, about 80% of them seen only once. Remarks on this clone: Antigen: not known.

Donors were nominally healthy when sampled, though unrecorded immune exposures were likely. Sequenced material: PBMCs. The TCR comes from a man aged 35-49 years in good health and CMV-seropositive.

CDR3 residues: CASSLGRAGGTYEQYF. As DNA, the CDR3 is TGTGCCAGCAGCTTAGGAAGGGCGGGAGGAACCTACGAGCAGTACTTC. The J gene is TRBJ2-7, the V gene TRBV7-9; 8 bases line up with TRBD2. V was pared by 1 base and J by 2 bases, with 7 bases of the junction left unmatched. The germline V gene encodes CDR1 SEHNR and CDR2 FQNEAQ (reference sequence). The CDR3 runs to 16 residues.